This T cell receptor (beta chain) was obtained from a study of T cells after posttransplantation cyclophosphamide. The assay was immunoSEQ multiplex PCR, and TCRdb's table has in-frame clones only and misses some. Listed here are 35,000 to 55,000 clones without any singletons, the top ten holding roughly 2.1%. On the day of bone marrow donation, the related graft donor provided peripheral blood. The CDR3 is made up of 13 amino acids. The ends were cut back, 5 bases at V and 0 bases at J, with 8 bases in the middle. From germline, CDR1 is SEHNR and CDR2 FQNEAQ (reference sequence). General observations from the study: Later blood repertoires were often dominated by clones from the donor CD8+ memory compartment. Tissue-infiltrating T cells from skin or gut overlapped little with blood T cells. TRB clonality was highly associated with recipient CMV seropositivity and reactivation.

This clone was recorded at least ten times. Its antigen is unidentified. The source material was PBMCs. V usage is TRBV7-9 and J usage is TRBJ2-7; D gene unclear. The TCR was taken from a man in his forties in good health, CMV-negative, and a related stem cell transplant donor. CDR3 in DNA: TGTGCCAGCAGCCTCCAGATCTCCTACGAGCAGTACTTC. This gives the protein CASSLQISYEQYF.